This TCR beta chain was obtained from a study of cytomegalovirus exposure and HLA in healthy donors. The PCR contained 60 Vbeta and 13 Jbeta primers. The repertoire was sequenced with immunoSEQ multiplex PCR; TCRdb's copy has only in-frame clones and lacks some. This table has around 110,000 clones, 79% appearing once. Points from the study as a whole: Among CMV-associated TCR beta chains, most appeared HLA-restricted in a later analysis. Reports credit the classifier with highly specific, highly sensitive diagnosis of cytomegalovirus status.

As regards this clone: Antigen: not known. At one end, the junction sequence differs from germline, possibly due to a read error.

Material for sequencing was PBMCs. This TCR was recovered from a man under 40 in good health and CMV-seropositive.

CDR3: CSSSPGGGDTQYF. In DNA, the CDR3 is TGTTCCAGCAGCCCAGGCGGGGGAGATACGCAGTATTTT. This chain connects TRBV7-9 to TRBJ2-3; 7 bases fit TRBD2. In germline, CDR1 is SEHNR, CDR2 FQNEAQ (reference sequence). The CDR3 contains 13 residues.